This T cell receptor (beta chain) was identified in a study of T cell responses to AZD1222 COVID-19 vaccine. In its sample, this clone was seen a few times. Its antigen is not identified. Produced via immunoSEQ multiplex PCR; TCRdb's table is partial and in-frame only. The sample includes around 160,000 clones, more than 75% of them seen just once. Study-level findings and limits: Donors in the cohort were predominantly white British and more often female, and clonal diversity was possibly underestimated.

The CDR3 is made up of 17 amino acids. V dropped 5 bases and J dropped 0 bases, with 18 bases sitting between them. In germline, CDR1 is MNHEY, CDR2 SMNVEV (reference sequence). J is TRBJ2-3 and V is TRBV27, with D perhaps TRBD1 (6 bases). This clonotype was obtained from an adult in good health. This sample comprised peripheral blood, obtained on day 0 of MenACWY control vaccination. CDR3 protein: CASSPHPGTTSTDTQYF. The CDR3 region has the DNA TGTGCCAGCAGTCCGCACCCCGGGACAACTAGCACAGATACGCAGTATTTT.